Below are 6 T cell receptor beta chains sequenced from a single sample in a study of blood T cell repertoires in COVID-19. Profiled with immunoSEQ multiplex PCR; TCRdb holds only in-frame clones, not every one. The sample has fewer than 150,000 clones, approximately 85% seen once. The specimen was peripheral blood. These receptor sequences come from a man aged 45-65 years with acute or convalescent COVID-19.

The V gene is TRBV3-1 (or the pseudogene TRBV3-2), the J gene TRBJ2-2; possible D gene TRBD1, 5 bases. The CDR3 covers 16 residues. Germline loops: CDR1 LGHDT, CDR2 YNNKEL (reference sequence). V lost 4 bases to trimming and J lost 4 bases, with 16 bases between them. CDR3 bases: TGTGCCAGCAGCCCCTTAGGGGCAAGGGCCACCGGGGAGCTGTTTTTT. It codes for CASSPLGARATGELFF.

The V gene is TRBV6-6, the J gene TRBJ2-1; D is uncertain. The CDR3 spans 14 residues. V was pared by 7 bases and J by 3 bases, with 13 bases between. Germline-derived CDR1 and CDR2 are MNHNY and SVGAGI (reference sequence). The CDR3 DNA reads as TGTGCCAGCAAATTACGTCCAGGCTACAATGAGCAGTTCTTC. This codes for CASKLRPGYNEQFF.

This clone was detected only once. V and J are TRBV18 and TRBJ1-4, with 8 nucleotides matching TRBD1. CDR3 length equals 17 residues. With 0 bases clipped from V and 0 bases from J, the junction kept 3 bases outside the gene matches. Germline V gene data show CDR1 as KGHSH and CDR2 as LQKENI. The CDR3 here is CASSPPGQVATNEKLFF. In DNA, the CDR3 is TGTGCCAGCTCACCACCGGGACAGGTTGCAACTAATGAAAAACTGTTTTTT.

The chain uses TRBV6-5 and TRBJ2-3, with 7 nucleotides matching TRBD1. The CDR3 is made up of 14 amino acids. The germline gives CDR1 MNHEY, CDR2 SVGAGI. V was pared by 7 bases and J by 4 bases, with 8 bases of the junction left unmatched. Here the CDR3 DNA reads TGTGCCAGCACTCCGGGACAGCTCGCAGATACGCAGTATTTT. This sequence encodes CASTPGQLADTQYF.

The CDR3 bases are TGTGCCAGTAGTAAGGCTAGCGGGAGGTACGAGCAGTACTTC. Protein: CASSKASGRYEQYF. The chain combines TRBV19 with TRBJ2-7; 11 bases align to TRBD2. Germline CDR1 is LNHDA and CDR2 is SQIVND (reference sequence). CDR3 length equals 14 residues. The J segment lost 4 bases and the V segment lost 4 bases, leaving 3 bases of the junction unmatched.

V is TRBV3-1 (or the pseudogene TRBV3-2) and J is TRBJ2-1; 10 nucleotides line up with TRBD2. This CDR3 is built from 16 residues. The V gene end was trimmed by 1 base and the J gene end by 8 bases; junction bases not matched to a gene: 8. Germline CDR1 reads LGHDT; CDR2 reads YNNKEL (reference sequence). The CDR3 loop is CASSQGLAGVLDEQFF. CDR3 coding DNA: TGTGCCAGCAGCCAAGGGCTAGCGGGAGTTCTGGATGAGCAGTTCTTC.